One sample yielded the 25 T cell receptor beta chains listed below, sequenced in a study of blood T cell repertoires in COVID-19. Assay: immunoSEQ multiplex PCR; the TCRdb copy retains only in-frame clones and omits some. This sample has 80,000 to 100,000 clones; around 90% occur once, and the top ten carry about 1.8%. Input material: peripheral blood. These receptors all come from a human donor with active COVID-19. The donor label of this sample is uncertain.

The genes are TRBV13 and TRBJ2-2; TRBD2 matches 11 bases. The CDR3 consists of 17 residues. After removal of 4 bases from V and 4 bases from J, the junction contained 8 bases not matched to a gene. Germline values: CDR1 PRHDT, CDR2 FYEKMQ (reference sequence). CDR3 DNA sequence: TGTGCCAGCAGCTGGGCCGGGACTAGCGGATTCACCGGGGAGCTGTTTTTT. It yields the protein CASSWAGTSGFTGELFF.

The genes are TRBV29-1 and TRBJ1-2; 9 bases are a match to TRBD1. The CDR3 totals 14 residues. Trimming cost V 4 bases and J 2 bases; bases outside gene matches: 5. CDR1 SQVTM and CDR2 ANQGSEA come from the germline V gene. In nucleotides, the CDR3 is TGCAGCGTTGGGGCGGGGACAGGGAACTATGGCTACACCTTC. This encodes CSVGAGTGNYGYTF.

The gene calls are TRBV21-1 and TRBJ2-2; TRBD1, the table's D call, was not compared with the DNA. TRBV21-1 is described as a pseudogene. There are 21 residues in the CDR3. This CDR3 reads CASSKDPRWTGGAANTGELFF. As DNA, the CDR3 is TGTGCCAGCAGCAAAGATCCGCGCTGGACAGGGGGGGCCGCGAACACCGGGGAGCTGTTTTTT.

In this sample, this clone turned up a few times. The genes are TRBV7-3 and TRBJ1-2, with TRBD1 as a possible D gene (5 bases). The V gene lost 5 bases and the J gene lost 2 bases, with 9 bases spanning the gap. This CDR3 comprises 13 residues. CDR1 is SGHTA and CDR2 is FQGTGA in the germline V gene. This CDR3 reads CASSPTVNYGYTF. CDR3 coding DNA: TGTGCCAGCAGCCCGACAGTAAACTATGGCTACACCTTC. Full variable domain (outside the CDR3, taken from reference TRBV7-3 and TRBJ1-2): GAGVSQTPSNKVTEKGKYVELRCDPISGHTALYWYRQSLGQGPEFLIYFQGTGAADDSGLPNDRFFAVRPEGSVSTLKIQRTERGDSAVYLCASSPTVNYGYTFGSGTRLTVV.

V is TRBV7-9 and J is TRBJ2-7; TRBD1 matches at 9 bases. The CDR3 has 14 amino acids. J was trimmed by 5 bases and V by 2 bases; bases with no gene match: 4. The germline gives CDR1 SEHNR, CDR2 FQNEAQ (reference sequence). CDR3 loop: CASSLSQGAHEQYF. Here the CDR3 DNA reads TGTGCCAGCAGCTTATCACAGGGGGCCCACGAGCAGTACTTC.

V usage is TRBV14 and J usage is TRBJ1-1; 11 bases align to TRBD1. CDR3 length: 16 amino acids. Germline V gene data show CDR1 as SGHDN and CDR2 as FVKESK. V was clipped by 1 base and J by 0 bases; unmatched bases: 1. The chain's CDR3 is CASSQADRGLNTEAFF. DNA for the CDR3: TGTGCCAGCAGCCAAGCGGACAGGGGGCTGAACACTGAAGCTTTCTTT. The full variable domain, with the rest looked up from reference TRBV14 and TRBJ1-1, is EAGVTQFPSHSVIEKGQTVTLRCDPISGHDNLYWYRRVMGKEIKFLLHFVKESKQDESGMPNNRFLAERTGGTYSTLKVQPAELEDSGVYFCASSQADRGLNTEAFFGQGTRLTVV.

V gene TRBV7-3 combines with J gene TRBJ2-7, with 8 bases fitting TRBD1. The CDR3 extends over 15 amino acids. Germline assignment: CDR1 SGHTA and CDR2 FQGTGA. After removal of 5 bases from V and 3 bases from J, the junction contained 9 bases not matched to a gene. The CDR3 DNA reads as TGTGCCAGCAGCCTGAGCCGGGACAGGAGCTACGAGCAGTACTTC. Residues: CASSLSRDRSYEQYF.

The J gene is TRBJ2-5, the V gene TRBV19; 9 bases align to TRBD1. Looked up from germline, CDR1 is LNHDA and CDR2 is SQIVND (reference sequence). V was clipped by 9 bases and J by 1 base; unmatched bases: 12. This CDR3 is 16 amino acids long. This CDR3 is CASNYDRDRVQETQYF. For the CDR3, the DNA is TGTGCCAGCAACTACGACCGGGACAGGGTCCAAGAGACCCAGTACTTC.

V and J are TRBV7-9 and TRBJ2-7; D gene uncertain. The V and J ends lost 2 bases and 7 bases respectively, with 9 bases between them. This CDR3 region has 12 residues. Germline CDR1 SEHNR, CDR2 FQNEAQ (reference sequence). The CDR3 spells CASSLNRWEQYF. Here the CDR3 DNA reads TGTGCCAGCAGCTTAAATCGGTGGGAGCAGTACTTC.

V and J are TRBV2 and TRBJ1-1; D may be TRBD1 (5 bases). V lost 6 bases to trimming and J lost 4 bases, with 12 bases between them. Per germline, CDR1 SNHLY and CDR2 FYNNEI. The CDR3 spans 13 residues. CDR3 sequence (DNA): TGTGCCAGCAGGGTGGGGGGTCTCACTGAAGCTTTCTTT. It codes for CASRVGGLTEAFF.

The gene calls are TRBV6-5 and TRBJ2-5; 7 nucleotides align to TRBD1. Germline V gene sequence: CDR1 MNHEY, CDR2 SVGAGI. Trimming cost V 6 bases and J 5 bases; bases outside gene matches: 12. The CDR3 sequence is 15 residues long. CDR3 region: CASRAGQATTETQYF. CDR3 DNA sequence: TGTGCCAGCAGGGCCGGACAGGCCACTACGGAGACCCAGTACTTC.

The chain carries TRBV19 and TRBJ1-1; D perhaps matches TRBD1 (6 bases). V lost 5 bases and J 3 bases, leaving 13 bases between the germline ends. The CDR3 covers 14 residues. CDR1 is LNHDA and CDR2 is SQIVND in the germline V gene (reference sequence). The CDR3 sequence: CASSLWGGDTEAFF. In DNA, the CDR3 is TGTGCCAGTAGTCTGTGGGGGGGCGACACTGAAGCTTTCTTT. Filled out from reference TRBV19 and TRBJ1-1, the complete variable domain reads DGGITQSPKYLFRKEGQNVTLSCEQNLNHDAMYWYRQDPGQGLRLIYYSQIVNDFQKGDIAEGYSVSREKKESFPLTVTSAQKNPTAFYLCASSLWGGDTEAFFGQGTRLTVV.

This clone was picked up one time. The rearrangement links TRBV10-3 to TRBJ2-2; 12 nucleotides line up with TRBD2. CDR1 and CDR2 (germline): ENHRY, SYGVKD. The CDR3 runs 17 residues. V dropped 6 bases and J dropped 1; count of bases not matched to a gene: 6. The CDR3 loop is CAISASGGAVNTGELFF. In DNA form, the CDR3 reads TGTGCCATCAGCGCTAGCGGGGGGGCGGTGAACACCGGGGAGCTGTTTTTT.

As to this clone: The identical CDR3 is also encoded by other nucleotide sequences in the sample. The V and J genes are TRBV9 and TRBJ2-2; perhaps TRBD2 as D (6 bases). Germline-derived CDR1 and CDR2 are SGDLS and YYNGEE. V was pared by 0 bases and J by 5 bases, with 8 bases between. This CDR3 has 14 amino acids. The CDR3 DNA reads as TGTGCCAGCAGCGTAGGTGGAGGGACCGGGGAGCTGTTTTTT. Translating it yields CASSVGGGTGELFF.

The chain couples TRBV7-9 to TRBJ2-1; 9 nucleotides agree with TRBD2. Germline-derived CDR1 and CDR2 are SEHNR and FQNEAQ (reference sequence). CDR3 length: 16 amino acids. The ends lost 1 base at V and 3 bases at J; junction bases unmatched: 4. CDR3: CASSLGLAGYYNEQFF. The DNA for the CDR3 is TGTGCCAGCAGCTTAGGGCTAGCGGGGTACTACAATGAGCAGTTCTTC.

This rearrangement joins TRBV29-1 to TRBJ1-1; maybe TRBD1 (6 bases). The CDR3 runs 12 residues. The germline V gene encodes CDR1 SQVTM and CDR2 ANQGSEA. V shed 4 bases and J shed 1 base, with 7 bases lying between them. The CDR3 DNA sequence: TGCAGCGTTGTGGGGGCGAACACTGAAGCTTTCTTT. It encodes CSVVGANTEAFF.

This clone turned up a few times. The CDR3 reads CASSGQSRVTGELFF. For the CDR3, the DNA is TGTGCCAGTAGTGGTCAGAGCAGGGTCACCGGGGAGCTGTTTTTT. The rearrangement uses TRBV19 and TRBJ2-2, with D perhaps matching TRBD1 (5 bases). The CDR3 extends over 15 amino acids. Per the germline V gene, CDR1 is LNHDA and CDR2 is SQIVND (reference sequence). With 5 bases removed from V and 4 bases from J, the gap between germline ends came to 14 bases.

The chain has TRBV6-5 and TRBJ2-7; D not resolved. The V and J ends lost 8 bases and 0 bases respectively, with 14 bases between them. The CDR3 totals 14 residues. Per the germline V gene, CDR1 is MNHEY and CDR2 is SVGAGI. This chain's CDR3 is CASQRHSTSYEQYF. The DNA of the CDR3 is TGTGCCAGCCAACGGCACAGTACCTCCTACGAGCAGTACTTC.

This sequence joins TRBV5-1 and TRBJ2-3; D is uncertain. Trimming pared 0 bases from V and 14 bases from J, leaving 16 bases between. There are 13 residues in the CDR3. CDR1 SGHRS and CDR2 YFSETQ come from the germline V gene. The CDR3 DNA follows: TGCGCCAGCAGCTTGGGTCCCGAGTTCCCAAGGTATTTT. Protein product: CASSLGPEFPRYF. The whole variable domain, remainder taken from reference TRBV5-1 and TRBJ2-3, is KAGVTQTPRYLIKTRGQQVTLSCSPISGHRSVSWYQQTPGQGLQFLFEYFSETQRNKGNFPGRFSGRQFSNSRSEMNVSTLELGDSALYLCASSLGPEFPRYFGPGTRLTVL.

The chain carries TRBV6-5 and TRBJ1-6, with 8 bases fitting TRBD1. The CDR3 is made up of 15 amino acids. V gave up 6 bases and J gave up 7 bases; unmatched junction bases: 8. Germline CDR1 MNHEY, CDR2 SVGAGI. The CDR3 reads CASRATGEENSPLHF. The CDR3 nucleotides read TGTGCCAGCAGAGCGACAGGGGAGGAAAATTCACCCCTCCACTTT.

This chain joins TRBV29-1 and TRBJ1-1; 8 nucleotides line up with TRBD1. Germline CDR1 reads SQVTM; CDR2 reads ANQGSEA. V lost 5 bases and J lost 2; bases outside the gene matches: 10. This CDR3 is 15 amino acids long. Here the CDR3 reads CSVKRSRGRNTEAFF. The DNA of the CDR3 is TGCAGCGTTAAGAGGAGCAGGGGGCGAAACACTGAAGCTTTCTTT.

The chain uses TRBV6-5 and TRBJ1-5; 7 nucleotides align to TRBD1. The CDR3 sequence is 15 residues long. The V gene's germline CDR1 is MNHEY and CDR2 SVGAGI. After removal of 8 bases from V and 4 bases from J, the junction contained 11 bases not matched to a gene. Here the CDR3 DNA reads TGTGCCAGCTCGAAGAAGGGGGCCCCGAATCAGCCCCAGCATTTT. It yields the protein CASSKKGAPNQPQHF.

The chain has TRBV6-1 and TRBJ2-1; 10 bases are a match to TRBD2. Per germline, CDR1 MNHNS and CDR2 SASEGT. The trim removed 2 bases at V and 2 bases at J, leaving 0 bases unmatched. The CDR3 totals 15 residues. Here the CDR3 reads CASSETSGAYNEQFF. The DNA of the CDR3 is TGTGCCAGCAGTGAAACTAGCGGGGCCTACAATGAGCAGTTCTTC.

The chain links TRBV7-3 to TRBJ1-2; D uncertain. The germline gives CDR1 SGHTA, CDR2 FQGTGA. Trimming took off 5 bases at V and 3 bases at J, with 13 bases between the two ends. This CDR3 region has 14 residues. The CDR3 here is CASSERSGDYGYTF. In DNA form, the CDR3 reads TGTGCCAGCAGCGAGCGCTCGGGTGACTATGGCTACACCTTC.

The chain has TRBV5-4 and TRBJ2-7, with D possibly TRBD2 on 6 matching bases. CDR3 length equals 15 residues. Germline values: CDR1 SGHNT, CDR2 YYREEE (reference sequence). The V gene lost 4 bases and the J gene lost 5 bases, with 19 bases spanning the gap. This CDR3 reads CASSRAGRRSDEQYF. In DNA, the CDR3 is TGTGCCAGCAGCCGGGCGGGGAGACGGAGTGACGAGCAGTACTTC.